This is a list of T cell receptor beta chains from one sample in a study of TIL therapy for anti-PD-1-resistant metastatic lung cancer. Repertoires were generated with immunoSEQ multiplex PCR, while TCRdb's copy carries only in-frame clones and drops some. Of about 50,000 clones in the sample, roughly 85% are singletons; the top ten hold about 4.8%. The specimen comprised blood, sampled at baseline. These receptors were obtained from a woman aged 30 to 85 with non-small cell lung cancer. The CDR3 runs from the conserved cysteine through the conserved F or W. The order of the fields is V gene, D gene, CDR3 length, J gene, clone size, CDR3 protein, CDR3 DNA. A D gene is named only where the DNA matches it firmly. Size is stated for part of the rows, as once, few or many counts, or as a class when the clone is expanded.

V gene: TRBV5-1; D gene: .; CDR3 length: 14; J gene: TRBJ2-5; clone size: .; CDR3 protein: CASSLEPDQETQYF; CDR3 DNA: TGCGCCAGCAGCTTGGAACCAGACCAAGAGACCCAGTACTTC
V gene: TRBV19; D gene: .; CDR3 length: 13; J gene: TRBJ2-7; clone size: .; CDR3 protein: CASSPWSSYEQYF; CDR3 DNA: TGTGCCAGTAGTCCGTGGAGCTCCTACGAGCAGTACTTC
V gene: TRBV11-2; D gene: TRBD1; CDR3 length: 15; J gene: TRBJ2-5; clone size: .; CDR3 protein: CASSSPRGRSETQYF; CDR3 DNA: TGTGCCAGCAGCTCCCCCAGGGGGCGTTCAGAGACCCAGTACTTC
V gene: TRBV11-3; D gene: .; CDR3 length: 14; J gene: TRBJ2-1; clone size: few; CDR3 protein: CASSPGNPNNEQFF; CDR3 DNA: TGTGCCAGCAGCCCGGGGAACCCGAACAATGAGCAGTTCTTC
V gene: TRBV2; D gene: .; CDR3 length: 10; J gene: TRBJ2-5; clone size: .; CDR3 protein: CASSVQTQYF; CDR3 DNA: TGTGCCAGCAGTGTGCAGACCCAGTACTTC
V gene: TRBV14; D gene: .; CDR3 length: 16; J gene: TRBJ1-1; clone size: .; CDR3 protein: CASSQDLGQGNTEAFF; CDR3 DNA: TGTGCCAGCAGCCAAGATCTTGGCCAGGGGAATACTGAAGCTTTCTTT
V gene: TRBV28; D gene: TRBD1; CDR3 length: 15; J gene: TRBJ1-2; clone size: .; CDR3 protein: CASSLPSGGASGYTF; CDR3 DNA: TGTGCCAGCAGTTTACCTTCAGGGGGCGCGTCCGGCTACACCTTC
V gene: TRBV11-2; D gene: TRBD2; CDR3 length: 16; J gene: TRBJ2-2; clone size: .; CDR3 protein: CASNPRTSAYTGELFF; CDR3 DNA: TGTGCCAGCAACCCACGTACTAGCGCCTACACCGGGGAGCTGTTTTTT
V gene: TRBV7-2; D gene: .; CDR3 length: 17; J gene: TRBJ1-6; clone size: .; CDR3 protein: CASSVRLGATYNSPLHF; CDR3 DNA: TGTGCCAGCAGCGTACGACTGGGAGCTACCTATAATTCACCCCTCCACTTT
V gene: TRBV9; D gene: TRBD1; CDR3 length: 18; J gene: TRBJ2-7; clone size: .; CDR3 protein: CASSVVPDPGQGPYEQYF; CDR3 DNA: TGTGCCAGCAGCGTAGTCCCTGATCCGGGACAGGGCCCCTACGAGCAGTACTTC
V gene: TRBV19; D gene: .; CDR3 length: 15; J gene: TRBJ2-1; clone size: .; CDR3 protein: CASSINLLNYNEQFF; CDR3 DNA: TGTGCCAGTAGTATTAACTTATTGAACTACAATGAGCAGTTCTTC
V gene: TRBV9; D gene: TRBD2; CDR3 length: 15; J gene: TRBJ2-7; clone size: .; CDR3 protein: CASSVVGGATHEQYF; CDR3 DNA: TGTGCCAGCAGCGTAGTGGGAGGGGCAACCCACGAGCAGTACTTC
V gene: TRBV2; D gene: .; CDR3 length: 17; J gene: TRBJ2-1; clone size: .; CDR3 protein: CASSEVPNRALYNEQFF; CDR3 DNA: TGTGCCAGCAGTGAAGTCCCAAACAGGGCCTTATACAATGAGCAGTTCTTC
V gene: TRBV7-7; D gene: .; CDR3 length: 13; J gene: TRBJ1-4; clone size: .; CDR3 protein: CASSRTDNEKLFF; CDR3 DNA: TGTGCCAGCAGCCGGACAGACAATGAAAAACTGTTTTTT
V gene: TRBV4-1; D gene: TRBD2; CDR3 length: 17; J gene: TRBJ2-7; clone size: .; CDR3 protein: CASSQDRTSGRDYEQYF; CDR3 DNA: TGCGCCAGCAGCCAAGATCGGACTAGCGGGAGGGACTACGAGCAGTACTTC
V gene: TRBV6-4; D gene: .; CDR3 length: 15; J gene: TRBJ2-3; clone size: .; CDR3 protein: CASSVQGFATDTQYF; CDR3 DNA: TGTGCCAGCAGTGTACAGGGATTTGCTACAGATACGCAGTATTTT
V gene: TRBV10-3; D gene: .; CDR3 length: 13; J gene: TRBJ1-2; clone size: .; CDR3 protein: CATTDPTSYGYTF; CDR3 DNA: TGTGCCACGACAGATCCTACCTCCTATGGCTACACCTTC
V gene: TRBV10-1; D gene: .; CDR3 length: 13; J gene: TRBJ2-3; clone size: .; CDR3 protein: CASSSQGTDTQYF; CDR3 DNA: TGCGCCAGCAGCTCCCAGGGGACGGATACGCAGTATTTT
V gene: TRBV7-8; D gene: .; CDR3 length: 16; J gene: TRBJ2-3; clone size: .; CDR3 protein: CASSSFQGMGTDTQYF; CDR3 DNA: TGTGCCAGCAGCTCATTCCAGGGGATGGGCACAGATACGCAGTATTTT
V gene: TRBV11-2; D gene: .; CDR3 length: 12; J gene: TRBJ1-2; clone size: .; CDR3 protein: CASSSSDYGYTF; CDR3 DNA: TGTGCCAGCAGCTCGTCGGACTATGGCTACACCTTC
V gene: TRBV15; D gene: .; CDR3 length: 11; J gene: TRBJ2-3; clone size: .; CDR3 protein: CATSRNRQQYF; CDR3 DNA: TGTGCCACCAGCAGAAACCGTCAGCAGTATTTT
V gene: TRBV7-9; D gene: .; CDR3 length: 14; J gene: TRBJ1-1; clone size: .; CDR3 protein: CASSLGNENTEAFF; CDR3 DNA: TGTGCCAGCAGCTTAGGTAATGAGAACACTGAAGCTTTCTTT
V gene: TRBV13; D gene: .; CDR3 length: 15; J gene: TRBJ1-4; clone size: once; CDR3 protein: CASSRNTVGNEKLFF; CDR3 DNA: TGTGCCAGCAGCCGAAACACGGTGGGGAATGAAAAACTGTTTTTT
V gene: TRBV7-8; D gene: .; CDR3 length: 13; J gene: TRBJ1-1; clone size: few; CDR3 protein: CASSSRTGFEAFF; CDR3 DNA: TGTGCCAGCAGCTCCCGGACGGGTTTTGAAGCTTTCTTT
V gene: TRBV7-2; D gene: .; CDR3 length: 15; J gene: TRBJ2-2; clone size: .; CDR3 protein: CASSWLGPNTGELFF; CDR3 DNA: TGTGCCAGCAGCTGGCTGGGACCGAACACCGGGGAGCTGTTTTTT
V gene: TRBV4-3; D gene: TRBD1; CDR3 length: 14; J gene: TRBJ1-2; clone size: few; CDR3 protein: CASSQRTGGYGYTF; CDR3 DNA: TGCGCCAGCAGCCAACGGACAGGGGGCTATGGCTACACCTTC
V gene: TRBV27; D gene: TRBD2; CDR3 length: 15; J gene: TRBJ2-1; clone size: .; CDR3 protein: CASSLAGGGYNEQFF; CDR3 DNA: TGTGCCAGCAGTTTGGCGGGAGGGGGCTACAATGAGCAGTTCTTC
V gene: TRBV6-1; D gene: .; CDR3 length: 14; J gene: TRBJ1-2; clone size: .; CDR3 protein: CASSPLGGTYGYTF; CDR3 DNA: TGTGCCAGCAGTCCCCTTGGGGGCACCTATGGCTACACCTTC
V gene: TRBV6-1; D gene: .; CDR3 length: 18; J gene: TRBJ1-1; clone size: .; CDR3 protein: CASSDLSGVEGLNTEAFF; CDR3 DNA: TGTGCCAGCAGTGATCTTAGTGGTGTGGAGGGCTTGAACACTGAAGCTTTCTTT